Below, 3 T cell receptor beta chains from the same sample are listed, as sequenced in a study of OX40 agonist ivuxolimab in advanced cancers. Profiling relied on immunoSEQ multiplex PCR, and the TCRdb table lists in-frame clones only, not all of them. The sample includes 20,000 or so clones, about 81% of them seen just once. Sequences were derived from CD4+ or CD8+ T cells sorted from blood, sampled in a trial of the OX40 agonist ivuxolimab. These receptors originate from an adult with an advanced solid tumor such as melanoma, head and neck, liver or kidney cancer.

This clone was recorded a few times. The chain joins TRBV28 to TRBJ2-2; 10 bases line up with TRBD1. Germline-derived CDR1 and CDR2 are MDHEN and SYDVKM. Losses at the gene ends were 6 bases for V and 4 bases for J; bases not matched to a gene: 8. The CDR3 sequence is 16 residues long. The CDR3 coding sequence is TGTGCCAGCAGCTCTCTTCGGACAGGGGGCACCGGGGAGCTGTTTTTT. Encoded protein: CASSSLRTGGTGELFF.

The gene calls are TRBV30 and TRBJ2-1; 8 bases are a match to TRBD2. The CDR3 extends over 12 amino acids. Germline V CDR1 and CDR2: GTSNPN, SVGIG (reference sequence). J gave up 12 bases and V 3 bases, and 7 bases lay outside the gene matches. The CDR3 loop reads CAWSTTSETQFF. The DNA for the CDR3 is TGTGCCTGGAGCACGACTAGCGAAACGCAGTTCTTC.

This clone has a single count. The V gene is TRBV4-3, the J gene TRBJ2-1, with D perhaps TRBD2 (5 bases). V lost 2 bases to trimming and J lost 8 bases, with 16 bases between them. The CDR3 has 15 residues. Germline V CDR1 and CDR2: LGHNA, YSLEER. CDR3 coding DNA: TGCGCCAGCAGCCAAAGTTCCGGGGTTGGCGATGAGCAGTTCTTC. Translated, it gives CASSQSSGVGDEQFF.